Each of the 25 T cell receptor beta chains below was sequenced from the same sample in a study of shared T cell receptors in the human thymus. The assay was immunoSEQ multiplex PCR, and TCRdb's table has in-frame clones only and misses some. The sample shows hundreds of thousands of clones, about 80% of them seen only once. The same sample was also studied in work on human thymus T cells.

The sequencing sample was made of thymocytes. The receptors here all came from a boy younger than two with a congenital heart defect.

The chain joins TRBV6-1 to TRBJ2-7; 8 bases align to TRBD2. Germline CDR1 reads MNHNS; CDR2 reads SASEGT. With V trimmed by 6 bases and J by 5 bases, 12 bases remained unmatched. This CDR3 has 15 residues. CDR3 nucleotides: TGTGCCAGCAGGCGACCTCGGGGGGGCGAGAACGAGCAGTACTTC. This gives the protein CASRRPRGGENEQYF.

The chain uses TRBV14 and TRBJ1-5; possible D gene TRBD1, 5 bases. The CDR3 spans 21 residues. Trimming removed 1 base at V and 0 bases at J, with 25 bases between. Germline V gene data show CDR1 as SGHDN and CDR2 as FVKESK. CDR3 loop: CASSQVRPAGDGGYSNQPQHF. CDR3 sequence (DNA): TGTGCCAGCAGCCAAGTGCGCCCCGCGGGGGATGGTGGGTATAGCAATCAGCCCCAGCATTTT.

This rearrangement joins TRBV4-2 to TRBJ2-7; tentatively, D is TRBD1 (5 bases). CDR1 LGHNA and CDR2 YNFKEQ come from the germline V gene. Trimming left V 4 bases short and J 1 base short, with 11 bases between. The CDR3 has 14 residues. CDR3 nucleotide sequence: TGTGCCAGCAGCCGGGGCAGGCTATCCTACGAGCAGTACTTC. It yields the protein CASSRGRLSYEQYF.

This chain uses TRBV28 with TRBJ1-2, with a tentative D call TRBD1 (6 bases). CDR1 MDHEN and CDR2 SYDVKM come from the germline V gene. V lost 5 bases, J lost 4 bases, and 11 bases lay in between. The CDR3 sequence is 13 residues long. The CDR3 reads CASSLQGSYGYTF. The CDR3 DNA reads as TGTGCCAGCAGTCTCCAGGGGAGCTATGGCTACACCTTC.

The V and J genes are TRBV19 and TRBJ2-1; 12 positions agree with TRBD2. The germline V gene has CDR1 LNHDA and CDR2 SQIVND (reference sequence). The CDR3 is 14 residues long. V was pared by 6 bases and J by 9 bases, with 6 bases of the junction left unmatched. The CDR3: CASRASGRAPEQFF. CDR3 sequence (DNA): TGTGCCAGTAGGGCTAGCGGGAGGGCCCCTGAGCAGTTCTTC.

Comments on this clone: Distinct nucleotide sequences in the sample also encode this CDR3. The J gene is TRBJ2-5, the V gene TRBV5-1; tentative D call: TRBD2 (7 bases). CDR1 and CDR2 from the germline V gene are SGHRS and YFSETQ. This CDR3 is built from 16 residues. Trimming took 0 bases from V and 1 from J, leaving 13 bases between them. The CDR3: CASSLGGGRVQETQYF. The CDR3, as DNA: TGCGCCAGCAGCTTGGGGGGGGGCCGCGTCCAAGAGACCCAGTACTTC.

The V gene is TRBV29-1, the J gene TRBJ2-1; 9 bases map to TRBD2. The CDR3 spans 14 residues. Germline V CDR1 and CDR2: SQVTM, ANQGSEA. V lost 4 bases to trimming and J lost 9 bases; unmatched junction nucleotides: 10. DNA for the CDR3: TGCAGCGTTGGGCTAGCGGGGCTCTGGTGTGAGCAGTTCTTC. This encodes CSVGLAGLWCEQFF.

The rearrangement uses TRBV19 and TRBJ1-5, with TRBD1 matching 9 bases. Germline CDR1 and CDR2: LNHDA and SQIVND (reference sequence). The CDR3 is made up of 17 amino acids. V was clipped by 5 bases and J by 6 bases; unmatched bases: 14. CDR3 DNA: TGTGCCAGTAGTTCTCTCCCCCGGGACAGGGCGGGTCAGCCCCAGCATTTT. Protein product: CASSSLPRDRAGQPQHF. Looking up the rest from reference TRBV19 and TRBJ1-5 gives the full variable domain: DGGITQSPKYLFRKEGQNVTLSCEQNLNHDAMYWYRQDPGQGLRLIYYSQIVNDFQKGDIAEGYSVSREKKESFPLTVTSAQKNPTAFYLCASSSLPRDRAGQPQHFGDGTRLSIL.

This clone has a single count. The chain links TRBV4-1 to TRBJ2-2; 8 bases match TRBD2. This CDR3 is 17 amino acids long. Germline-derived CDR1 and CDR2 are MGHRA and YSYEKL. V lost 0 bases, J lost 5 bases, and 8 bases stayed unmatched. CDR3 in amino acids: CASSQDSGIGFTGELFF. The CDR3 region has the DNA TGCGCCAGCAGCCAAGATAGCGGGATAGGCTTTACCGGGGAGCTGTTTTTT.

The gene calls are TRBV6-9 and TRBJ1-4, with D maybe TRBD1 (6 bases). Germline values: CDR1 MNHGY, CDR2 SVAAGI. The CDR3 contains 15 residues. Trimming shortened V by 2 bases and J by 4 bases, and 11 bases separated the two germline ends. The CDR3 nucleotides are TGTGCCAGCAGTTATAACAGGGATGGTAATGAAAAACTGTTTTTT. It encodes CASSYNRDGNEKLFF.

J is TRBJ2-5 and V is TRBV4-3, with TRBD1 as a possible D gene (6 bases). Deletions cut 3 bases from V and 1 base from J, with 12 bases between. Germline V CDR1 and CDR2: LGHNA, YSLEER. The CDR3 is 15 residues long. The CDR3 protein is CASSQAGDTQETQYF. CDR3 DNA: TGCGCCAGCAGCCAGGCCGGGGACACCCAAGAGACCCAGTACTTC.

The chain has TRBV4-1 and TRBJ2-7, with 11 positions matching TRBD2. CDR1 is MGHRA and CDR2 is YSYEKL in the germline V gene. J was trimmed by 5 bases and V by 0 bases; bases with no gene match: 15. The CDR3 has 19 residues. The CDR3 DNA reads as TGCGCCAGCAGCCAAGAATATAGCGGGAGGGCCTTTCTTCTAAACGAGCAGTACTTC. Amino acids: CASSQEYSGRAFLLNEQYF.

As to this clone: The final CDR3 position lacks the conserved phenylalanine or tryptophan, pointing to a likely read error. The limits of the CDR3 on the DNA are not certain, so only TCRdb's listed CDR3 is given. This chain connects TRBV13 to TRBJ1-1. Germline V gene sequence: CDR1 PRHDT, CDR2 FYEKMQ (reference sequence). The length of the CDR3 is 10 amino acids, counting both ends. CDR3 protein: CASSPIRGFC.

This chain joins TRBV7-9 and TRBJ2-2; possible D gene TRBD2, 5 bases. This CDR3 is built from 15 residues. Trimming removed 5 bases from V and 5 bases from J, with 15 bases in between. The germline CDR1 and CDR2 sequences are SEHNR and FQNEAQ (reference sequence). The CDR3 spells CASSPFGSGTGELFF. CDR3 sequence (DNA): TGTGCCAGCAGCCCCTTCGGGTCGGGGACCGGGGAGCTGTTTTTT.

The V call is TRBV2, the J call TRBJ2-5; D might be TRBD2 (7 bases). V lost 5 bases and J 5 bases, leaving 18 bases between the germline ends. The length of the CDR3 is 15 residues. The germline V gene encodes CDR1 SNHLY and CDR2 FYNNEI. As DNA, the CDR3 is TGTGCCAGCAGTTGGGGTGGGGGGGCAGAGGAGACCCAGTACTTC. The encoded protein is CASSWGGGAEETQYF.

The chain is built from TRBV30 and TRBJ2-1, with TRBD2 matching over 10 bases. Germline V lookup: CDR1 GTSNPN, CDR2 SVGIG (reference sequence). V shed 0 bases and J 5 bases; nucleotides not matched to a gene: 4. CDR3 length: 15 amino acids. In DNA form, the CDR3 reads TGTGCCTGGAGTGTCGGACTAGCGGCCCACAATGAGCAGTTCTTC. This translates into CAWSVGLAAHNEQFF.

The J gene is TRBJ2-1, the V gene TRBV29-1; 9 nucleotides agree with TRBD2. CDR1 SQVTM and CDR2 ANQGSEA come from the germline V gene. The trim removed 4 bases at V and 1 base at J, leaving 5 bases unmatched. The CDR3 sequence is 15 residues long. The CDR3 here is CSVVSGSPSYNEQFF. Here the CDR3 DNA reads TGCAGCGTTGTTAGCGGGAGTCCTTCCTACAATGAGCAGTTCTTC.

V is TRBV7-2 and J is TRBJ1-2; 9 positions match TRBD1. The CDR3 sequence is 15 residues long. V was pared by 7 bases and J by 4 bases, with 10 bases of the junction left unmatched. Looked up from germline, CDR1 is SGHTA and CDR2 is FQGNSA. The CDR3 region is CASTLALGQGYGYTF. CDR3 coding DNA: TGTGCCAGCACCCTCGCCCTGGGACAGGGCTATGGCTACACCTTC.

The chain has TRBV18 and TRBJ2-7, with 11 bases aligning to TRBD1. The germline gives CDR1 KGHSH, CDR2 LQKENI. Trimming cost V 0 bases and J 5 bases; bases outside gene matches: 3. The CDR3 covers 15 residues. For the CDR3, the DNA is TGTGCCAGCTCACCACCGACGGGACAGGGGGACGAGCAGTACTTC. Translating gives CASSPPTGQGDEQYF.

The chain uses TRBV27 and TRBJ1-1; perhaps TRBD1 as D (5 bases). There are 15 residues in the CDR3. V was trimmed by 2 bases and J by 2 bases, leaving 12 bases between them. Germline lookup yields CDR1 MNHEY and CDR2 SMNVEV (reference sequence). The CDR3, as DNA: TGTGCCAGCAGTTTAAAGGGCAGGGAAAACACTGAAGCTTTCTTT. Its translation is CASSLKGRENTEAFF.

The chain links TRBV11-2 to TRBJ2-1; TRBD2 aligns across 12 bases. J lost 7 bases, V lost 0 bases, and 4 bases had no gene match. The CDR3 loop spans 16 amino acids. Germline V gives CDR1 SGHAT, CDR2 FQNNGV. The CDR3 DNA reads TGTGCCAGCAGCTTAGACCTAGCGGGAGGGTGGAATGAGCAGTTCTTC. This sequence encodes CASSLDLAGGWNEQFF.

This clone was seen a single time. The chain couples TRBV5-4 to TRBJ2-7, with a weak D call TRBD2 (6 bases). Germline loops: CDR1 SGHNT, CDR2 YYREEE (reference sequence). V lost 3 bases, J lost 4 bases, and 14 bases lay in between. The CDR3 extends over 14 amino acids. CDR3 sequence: CASSSDGAGYEQYF. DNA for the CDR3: TGTGCCAGCAGCTCCGACGGGGCGGGGTACGAGCAGTACTTC.

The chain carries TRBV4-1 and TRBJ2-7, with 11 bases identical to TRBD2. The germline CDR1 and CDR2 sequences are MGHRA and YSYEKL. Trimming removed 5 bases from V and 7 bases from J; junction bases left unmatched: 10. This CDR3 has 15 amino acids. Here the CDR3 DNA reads TGCGCCAGCAGCTCGAGTACTAGCGGGAGATGGGAGCAGTACTTC. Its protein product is CASSSSTSGRWEQYF.

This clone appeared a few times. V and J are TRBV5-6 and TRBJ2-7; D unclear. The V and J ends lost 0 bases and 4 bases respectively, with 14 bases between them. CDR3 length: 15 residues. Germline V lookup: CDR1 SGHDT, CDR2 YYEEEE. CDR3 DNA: TGTGCCAGCAGCTTGGTTGTGACACCTAAGTACGAGCAGTACTTC. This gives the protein CASSLVVTPKYEQYF.

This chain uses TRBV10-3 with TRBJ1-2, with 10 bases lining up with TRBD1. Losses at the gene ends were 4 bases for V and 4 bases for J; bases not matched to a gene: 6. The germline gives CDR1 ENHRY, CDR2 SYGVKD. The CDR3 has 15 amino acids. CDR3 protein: CAISGDRGQGYGYTF. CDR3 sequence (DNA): TGTGCCATCAGTGGGGACAGGGGTCAGGGCTATGGCTACACCTTC.